This entry is about one T cell receptor beta chain. Its antigen remains unknown. The record originates from a study of cytomegalovirus exposure and HLA in healthy donors. CDR1 SGHRS and CDR2 YFSETQ come from the germline V gene. The CDR3 is 16 amino acids. The V and J ends lost 3 bases and 4 bases respectively, with 19 bases between them. Study-wide results and caveats: Sequencing likely produced, as an artifact, a cluster of highly shared sequence variants. Follow-up analysis later connected one missense variant in DCLRE1C with trimming of TCR beta V- and J-genes. Donors belonging to an Asian-associated ancestry cluster reportedly showed fewer N-insertions in productive TCRs than the approximately 690-donor mean, according to what a later analysis found.

Primers: 60 Vbeta forward and 13 Jbeta reverse. Measured with immunoSEQ multiplex PCR; TCRdb has only the in-frame clones, and not every one. The sample has 100,000 to 150,000 clones, around 70% seen once. This sequence joins TRBV5-1 and TRBJ1-1; the D is unclear. The sequence came from a man aged 40-55 years in good health and CMV-seropositive. Sequenced material: PBMCs. CDR3 in amino acids: CASSSGVGTARTEAFF. In nucleotides, the CDR3 is TGCGCCAGCAGCTCTGGTGTGGGTACAGCTCGCACTGAAGCTTTCTTT.